The 14 T cell receptor beta chains given below trace back to one sample, sequenced in a study of blood T cell repertoires in COVID-19. Sequenced by immunoSEQ multiplex PCR; TCRdb stores in-frame clones only, minus some. The table has about 61,000 clones, around 85% seen once; the top ten hold 4.5% to 7%. Material: peripheral blood. The receptors stem from a woman aged 70-85 years with acute or convalescent COVID-19.

The rearrangement joins TRBV4-1 to TRBJ2-1; TRBD2 agrees at 12 bases. Losses at the gene ends were 3 bases for V and 7 bases for J; bases not matched to a gene: 4. Germline V gives CDR1 MGHRA, CDR2 YSYEKL. This CDR3 has 15 amino acids. The CDR3 is CASSQWTSGVNEQFF. The CDR3 DNA reads as TGCGCCAGCAGCCAGTGGACTAGCGGGGTTAATGAGCAGTTCTTC.

The V gene is TRBV12-3 or TRBV12-4, the J gene TRBJ1-2; no definite D call. The CDR3 covers 12 residues. V lost 3 bases to trimming and J lost 5 bases, with 7 bases between them. DNA of the CDR3: TGTGCCAGCAGTTTCGGGTTATATGGCTACACCTTC. The encoded protein is CASSFGLYGYTF.

This chain links TRBV6-5 with TRBJ1-6; no clear D gene. Germline lookup yields CDR1 MNHEY and CDR2 SVGAGI. Trimming left V 2 bases short and J 10 bases short, with 6 bases between. This CDR3 spans 12 amino acids. The CDR3 bases are TGTGCCAGCAGTTACCCGGGGTCACCCCTCCACTTT. Translated: CASSYPGSPLHF.

This clone was counted only a few times. This sequence joins TRBV7-2 and TRBJ1-2, with TRBD1 matching 8 bases. The CDR3 is 15 amino acids. The germline CDR1 and CDR2 sequences are SGHTA and FQGNSA. Trimming removed 4 bases from V and 6 bases from J; junction bases left unmatched: 10. This CDR3 is CASSSVQGGYHGYTF. CDR3 DNA sequence: TGTGCCAGCAGCTCCGTACAGGGGGGGTACCATGGCTACACCTTC.

The rearrangement joins TRBV24-1 to TRBJ1-6, with D hard to call. V lost 1 base, J lost 7 bases, and 19 bases lay in between. The CDR3 has 18 residues. CDR1 is KGHDR and CDR2 is SFDVKD in the germline V gene. CDR3 region: CATSDLGGPGRRNSPLHF. DNA of the CDR3: TGTGCCACCAGTGATTTAGGAGGGCCCGGTCGAAGAAATTCACCCCTCCACTTT.

This clone was picked up a small number of times. The V gene is TRBV6-5, the J gene TRBJ1-1, with 7 nucleotides matching TRBD1. Germline-derived CDR1 and CDR2 are MNHEY and SVGAGI. The CDR3 covers 13 residues. J was trimmed by 7 bases and V by 6 bases; bases with no gene match: 8. This chain's CDR3 is CASSLTGWDEAFF. The CDR3 DNA follows: TGTGCCAGCAGCCTGACAGGGTGGGATGAAGCTTTCTTT.

V usage is TRBV25-1 and J usage is TRBJ1-2; D is perhaps TRBD1 (5 bases). Germline V gene lookup returns CDR1 MGHDK and CDR2 SYGVNS. V lost 7 bases to trimming and J lost 8 bases, with 17 bases between them. The CDR3 spans 13 residues. For the CDR3, the DNA is TGTGCCAGCAACCCGGGACGGGGGGGAGGCTACACCTTC. Protein: CASNPGRGGGYTF.

The chain links TRBV27 to TRBJ2-1; the match to TRBD2 covers 9 bases. Trimming at V came to 1 base and at J to 5 bases, leaving 12 bases not matched to a gene. The length of the CDR3 is 18 residues. Looked up from germline, CDR1 is MNHEY and CDR2 is SMNVEV (reference sequence). The CDR3 reads CASSLLWRGGGSDNEQFF. In DNA form, the CDR3 reads TGTGCCAGCAGTTTATTGTGGCGGGGGGGCGGATCGGACAATGAGCAGTTCTTC.

V and J are TRBV6-5 and TRBJ1-2, with D perhaps TRBD1 (5 bases). V gave up 7 bases and J gave up 2 bases, with 14 bases separating them. Germline assignment: CDR1 MNHEY and CDR2 SVGAGI. The CDR3 has 14 residues. The CDR3 loop is CASKYRQPNYGYTF. The DNA for the CDR3 is TGTGCCAGCAAATATAGACAGCCCAACTATGGCTACACCTTC.

This chain links TRBV6-6 with TRBJ2-7; 8 nucleotides match TRBD1. V trimming: 5 bases; J trimming: 5 bases; junction bases outside the gene matches: 8. The germline V gene has CDR1 MNHNY and CDR2 SVGAGI (reference sequence). There are 14 residues in the CDR3. The CDR3 here is CASSHPGTGDEQYF. In DNA form, the CDR3 reads TGTGCCAGCAGTCACCCCGGGACAGGTGACGAGCAGTACTTC.

The rearrangement uses TRBV21-1 and TRBJ2-1; the table's D call, TRBD2, was not checked against the DNA. TRBV21-1 is marked as a pseudogene. The CDR3 sequence is 22 residues long. As DNA, the CDR3 is TGTGCCAGCAGCACGTCTCGATCGGCTGCGGGGGGGGGTTCAGATTTGTACAATGAGCAGTTCTTC. It is translated as CASSTSRSAAGGGSDLYNEQFF.

The chain uses TRBV7-3 and TRBJ2-1; 14 bases align to TRBD2. Unmatched junction bases numbered 5, after V lost 4 bases and J lost 6 bases. The CDR3 covers 16 residues. CDR1 and CDR2 (germline): SGHTA, FQGTGA. This CDR3 reads CASSSSGLAGVNEQFF. The DNA for the CDR3 is TGTGCCAGCAGCTCGTCGGGACTAGCGGGGGTCAATGAGCAGTTCTTC.

This chain connects TRBV7-6 to TRBJ2-2; 7 bases line up with TRBD1. The CDR3 spans 15 residues. Looked up from germline, CDR1 is SGHVS and CDR2 is FNYEAQ. Losses at the gene ends were 4 bases for V and 5 bases for J; bases not matched to a gene: 7. The DNA of the CDR3 is TGTGCCAGCAGCTGGGACAGTTATCGGACCGGGGAGCTGTTTTTT. Translated, it gives CASSWDSYRTGELFF.

The J gene is TRBJ2-5, the V gene TRBV4-3; D is unclear. The assigned J gene may be wrong: the sequence end matches TRBJ2-7 better. This CDR3 is 16 amino acids long. Germline CDR1 and CDR2: LGHNA and YSLEER. The CDR3 is CASSQGRGRLSYEQYF. The CDR3 nucleotides read TGCGCCAGCAGCCAAGGACGTGGCAGACTCTCCTACGAGCAGTACTTC.